These 13 T cell receptor beta chains were sequenced from one sample in a study of blood T cell repertoires in COVID-19. The data were produced by immunoSEQ multiplex PCR, yet TCRdb's version contains in-frame clones alone and is incomplete. Of fewer than 25,000 clones listed, 91% were seen once; the top ten hold about 4.1%. Sequences were obtained from peripheral blood. The origin of the receptors is a human donor in a cohort sampled during active COVID-19.

The chain combines TRBV6-6 with TRBJ2-7, with 7 bases lining up with TRBD2. J gave up 3 bases and V 5 bases, and 4 bases lay outside the gene matches. The CDR3 spans 13 residues. The V gene's germline CDR1 is MNHNY and CDR2 SVGAGI (reference sequence). In DNA, the CDR3 is TGTGCCAGCAGTAGATCTAGCGGCTACGAGCAGTACGTC. Encoded protein: CASSRSSGYEQYV.

The chain carries TRBV18 and TRBJ2-1; TRBD1 is a possible D gene (6 bases). This CDR3 has 14 residues. Germline CDR1 and CDR2: KGHSH and LQKENI. Trimming cost V 2 bases and J 6 bases, with 11 bases left between them. CDR3 nucleotide sequence: TGTGCCAGCTCACCATATCAGGGGCCCAATGAGCAGTTCTTC. It translates to CASSPYQGPNEQFF. Full variable domain (rest looked up from reference TRBV18 and TRBJ2-1): NAGVMQNPRHLVRRRGQEARLRCSPMKGHSHVYWYRQLPEEGLKFMVYLQKENIIDESGMPKERFSAEFPKEGPSILRIQQVVRGDSAAYFCASSPYQGPNEQFFGPGTRLTVL.

The chain employs TRBV21-1 and TRBJ2-2; TRBD1 reflects the table's D call only, with no check against the DNA. TRBV21-1 is a listed pseudogene. The CDR3 has 16 residues. CDR3 residues: CASSKDRGGYTGELFF. CDR3 DNA sequence: TGTGCCAGCAGCAAGGACAGGGGGGGCTACACCGGGGAGCTGTTTTTT.

The chain uses TRBV9 and TRBJ2-1; D is perhaps TRBD2 (5 bases). V was shortened by 3 bases and J by 4 bases, with 11 bases between the two germline ends. The germline CDR1 and CDR2 sequences are SGDLS and YYNGEE. The CDR3 extends over 14 amino acids. Here the CDR3 DNA reads TGTGCCAGCAGCGCCAGCGGACCTTACAATGAGCAGTTCTTC. Protein product: CASSASGPYNEQFF.

The gene calls are TRBV21-1 and TRBJ1-4. TRBV21-1 is a pseudogene. The CDR3 is made up of 19 amino acids. The CDR3: CASSNRGGGQQTTNEKLFF. In nucleotides, the CDR3 is TGTGCCAGCAGCAACCGGGGGGGCGGGCAACAGACGACTAATGAAAAACTGTTTTTT.

This chain connects TRBV29-1 to TRBJ1-2, with 7 positions matching TRBD1. V dropped 0 bases and J dropped 4; count of bases not matched to a gene: 8. The CDR3 covers 15 residues. Germline V gene lookup returns CDR1 SQVTM and CDR2 ANQGSEA. CDR3 loop: CSVEDHRDSIYGYTF. In DNA, the CDR3 is TGCAGCGTTGAAGATCACCGGGACAGTATCTATGGCTACACCTTC.

The chain uses TRBV5-1 and TRBJ2-5, with 11 bases lining up with TRBD1. The germline gives CDR1 SGHRS, CDR2 YFSETQ. The CDR3 sequence is 16 residues long. V gave up 5 bases and J gave up 2 bases; unmatched junction bases: 8. The CDR3 DNA is TGCGCCAGCAGTATACTCGGGACAGGGGGACAAGAGACCCAGTACTTC. Amino acids: CASSILGTGGQETQYF.

The chain recombines TRBV24-1 with TRBJ2-5; D is possibly TRBD2 (6 bases). Germline V CDR1 and CDR2: KGHDR, SFDVKD. This CDR3 has 15 amino acids. Trimming removed 5 bases from V and 7 bases from J, with 19 bases in between. The CDR3 protein is CATSGASGGPGTQYF. The DNA of the CDR3 is TGTGCCACCAGTGGGGCCTCAGGAGGGCCGGGGACCCAGTACTTC.

V usage is TRBV10-2 and J usage is TRBJ1-5, with D maybe TRBD1 (5 bases). The CDR3 sequence is 13 residues long. CDR1 WSHSY and CDR2 SAAADI come from the germline V gene. Trimming cost V 6 bases and J 4 bases, with 10 bases left between them. In nucleotides, the CDR3 is TGCGCCAGCAGGCAGGGTCCTAATCAGCCCCAGCATTTT. The encoded protein is CASRQGPNQPQHF.

This sequence joins TRBV6-1 and TRBJ2-1, with 7 bases lining up with TRBD2. This CDR3 spans 15 amino acids. V was clipped by 1 base and J by 8 bases; unmatched bases: 8. Germline V CDR1 and CDR2: MNHNS, SASEGT. CDR3: CASSEVGGGPHEQFF. The CDR3 DNA is TGTGCCAGCAGTGAAGTGGGGGGAGGGCCTCATGAGCAGTTCTTC.

This clone was observed a single time. The CDR3 is CASRKMDRGHYNEQFF. The CDR3 nucleotides read TGTGCCAGCAGGAAAATGGACAGGGGCCACTACAATGAGCAGTTCTTC. The chain couples TRBV5-4 to TRBJ2-1; 9 positions agree with TRBD1. Germline V gene lookup returns CDR1 SGHNT and CDR2 YYREEE (reference sequence). The length of the CDR3 is 16 residues. V trimming: 5 bases; J trimming: 3 bases; junction bases outside the gene matches: 9. Full variable domain (missing parts from reference TRBV5-4 and TRBJ2-1): ETGVTQSPTHLIKTRGQQVTLRCSSQSGHNTVSWYQQALGQGPQFIFQYYREEENGRGNFPPRFSGLQFPNYSSELNVNALELDDSALYLCASRKMDRGHYNEQFFGPGTRLTVL.

This clone was found once. This rearrangement joins TRBV7-9 to TRBJ2-7; 7 positions agree with TRBD2. The CDR3 runs to 17 residues. The germline gives CDR1 SEHNR, CDR2 FQNEAQ (reference sequence). The V and J ends lost 4 bases and 0 bases, in that order; junction bases with no gene match: 12. The CDR3 DNA reads TGTGCCAGCAGCTCGCGCTGGGCCCAGCGGGGCTCCTACGAGCAGTACTTC. Its translation: CASSSRWAQRGSYEQYF.

J is TRBJ1-1 and V is TRBV27; the D is unclear. This CDR3 has 14 amino acids. Germline CDR1 is MNHEY and CDR2 is SMNVEV (reference sequence). The ends were cut back, 2 bases at V and 4 bases at J, with 11 bases in the middle. The CDR3 DNA sequence: TGTGCCAGCAGTTTAGGTGGGAGCGGCACTGAAGCTTTCTTT. Its protein product is CASSLGGSGTEAFF.